This T cell receptor (beta chain) was captured in a study of vaccination effects on CD4 cells after COVID-19. Findings of the study overall: There were few convalescent patients in the study and no early post-infection timepoints. After vaccination, at late timepoints, clones induced by infection and by vaccine contracted markedly.

The germline V and J ends were trimmed by 6 bases and 7 bases, with 9 bases remaining between them. Germline V gene lookup returns CDR1 SNHLY and CDR2 FYNNEI. The CDR3 runs to 12 residues. After expansion with viral peptide pools in the ViraFEST assay, antigen-specific CD4+ T cells were sequenced. Culture lasted about 10 days before CD4+ T cell isolation. Two-dose BNT162b2 or mRNA-1273 vaccination was given to participants. Generated by immunoSEQ multiplex PCR, the TCRdb table keeps only in-frame clones and is missing some. Of around 69,000 clones in the sample, around 70% were seen once. This clone was seen a single time. No antigen is known for it.

The rearrangement links TRBV2 to TRBJ2-2, with D tentatively TRBD1 (5 bases). Sequencing used CD4+ T cells from PBMCs cultured with HCoV-229E spike peptides, obtained after COVID-19 vaccination. The TCR sequence derives from a human donor who received a COVID-19 vaccine. The CDR3 region is CASRLGRGELFF. The CDR3 region has the DNA TGTGCCAGCAGGCTGGGGCGCGGGGAGCTGTTTTTT.